The 20 T cell receptor beta chains below all came from one sample that was sequenced in a study of T cell changes during pregnancy in multiple sclerosis (dated by TCRdb to about 2019). Library prep was done by the immunoSEQ multiplex PCR assay. The immuneACCESS repertoire file appears here via TCRdb, limited to in-frame rearrangements. These files lack a portion of the clones; in checked studies, under half of the deficit traces to unresolved V genes, and the cause of the others is not known. A total of around 72,000 clones appear in this sample, about nine tenths of them only once. Clones ranked in the top ten supply roughly 0.7% of the sample. The source was peripheral blood, collected in the third trimester of pregnancy. These receptors were taken from a female donor in good health, enrolled as a control in a pregnancy study.

This chain uses TRBV13 with TRBJ2-2; tentatively, D is TRBD2 (6 bases). V was pared by 6 bases and J by 7 bases, with 27 bases between. In germline, CDR1 is PRHDT, CDR2 FYEKMQ (reference sequence). CDR3 length: 18 residues. The CDR3 reads CASREESSGPGRGGELFF. The CDR3, as DNA: TGTGCCAGCAGAGAGGAATCGAGCGGGCCGGGGAGAGGCGGGGAGCTGTTTTTT.

This chain joins TRBV7-2 and TRBJ1-5; no definite D call. This CDR3 region has 14 residues. Germline V gene sequence: CDR1 SGHTA, CDR2 FQGNSA. The germline V and J ends were trimmed by 5 bases and 7 bases, with 15 bases remaining between them. The CDR3 reads CASSTFSTPQPQHF. The CDR3 region has the DNA TGTGCCAGCAGCACCTTCTCTACCCCCCAGCCCCAGCATTTT.

The CDR3 DNA is TGTGCCAGCAGCCAGGCCCCAGGGATGACCTACGAGCAGTACTTC. It encodes CASSQAPGMTYEQYF. V is TRBV5-5 and J is TRBJ2-7; D may be TRBD1 (5 bases). Germline-derived CDR1 and CDR2 are SGHKS and YYEKEE (reference sequence). This CDR3 contains 15 residues. Trimming left V 4 bases short and J 2 bases short, with 16 bases between.

The chain uses TRBV10-3 and TRBJ2-2, with 10 nucleotides matching TRBD2. V lost 6 bases and J lost 5; bases outside the gene matches: 6. Per germline, CDR1 ENHRY and CDR2 SYGVKD. This CDR3 contains 15 residues. The CDR3 coding sequence is TGTGCCATCAGGCCGGGACTAGCGAGGACCGGGGAGCTGTTTTTT. The encoded protein is CAIRPGLARTGELFF.

V and J are TRBV19 and TRBJ1-1, with D perhaps matching TRBD1 (6 bases). The germline V gene has CDR1 LNHDA and CDR2 SQIVND (reference sequence). This CDR3 has 16 residues. Trimming left V 7 bases short and J 0 bases short, with 18 bases between. Here the CDR3 DNA reads TGTGCCAGTACCGCAGGGGTCATATTCATGAACACTGAAGCTTTCTTT. Translation gives CASTAGVIFMNTEAFF.

The rearrangement uses TRBV9 and TRBJ1-2; D may be TRBD1 (5 bases). This CDR3 has 19 residues. Deletions cut 0 bases from V and 3 bases from J, with 24 bases between. CDR1 and CDR2 from the germline V gene are SGDLS and YYNGEE. The CDR3 DNA follows: TGTGCCAGCAGCGTAGAATCGCGGACATTACTGGCGGGGTACTATGGCTACACCTTC. Translated, it gives CASSVESRTLLAGYYGYTF.

The chain joins TRBV18 to TRBJ1-5; 8 bases line up with TRBD1. This CDR3 comprises 15 residues. Germline V CDR1 and CDR2: KGHSH, LQKENI. The V segment lost 6 bases and the J segment 4 bases; nucleotides outside the gene matches: 8. CDR3 bases: TGTGCCAGCTCGCCAAGGCAGGGGGCAAATCAGCCCCAGCATTTT. It yields the protein CASSPRQGANQPQHF.

The rearrangement joins TRBV9 to TRBJ1-2; D remains unclear. The CDR3 has 14 residues. Trimming cost V 3 bases and J 4 bases, with 13 bases left between them. From germline, CDR1 is SGDLS and CDR2 YYNGEE. Here the CDR3 DNA reads TGTGCCAGCAGCGCTCTAACAGTCGTCTATGGCTACACCTTC. Its protein is CASSALTVVYGYTF.

The CDR3 nucleotides are TGTGCCAGCAGCTTACGCGGGAGGGGGCTATACAATGAGCAGTTCTTC. Translation: CASSLRGRGLYNEQFF. V usage is TRBV7-2 and J usage is TRBJ2-1; 9 bases agree with TRBD2. The V gene end was trimmed by 2 bases and the J gene end by 4 bases; junction bases not matched to a gene: 6. Germline values: CDR1 SGHTA, CDR2 FQGNSA. This CDR3 contains 16 residues.

This chain joins TRBV25-1 and TRBJ2-3; 7 bases match TRBD1. The germline V gene encodes CDR1 MGHDK and CDR2 SYGVNS. The V gene end was trimmed by 3 bases and the J gene end by 8 bases; junction bases not matched to a gene: 8. The CDR3 is 14 amino acids. Written as DNA, the CDR3 is TGTGCCAGCAGTGATCCCGCAGGGGGTCCTACGCAGTATTTT. This sequence encodes CASSDPAGGPTQYF.

The genes are TRBV19 and TRBJ1-1; 9 nucleotides agree with TRBD1. Germline CDR1 and CDR2: LNHDA and SQIVND (reference sequence). J lost 4 bases, V lost 4 bases, and 4 bases had no gene match. The CDR3 is made up of 14 amino acids. The CDR3: CASSTGQGLTEAFF. CDR3 sequence (DNA): TGTGCCAGTAGTACGGGACAGGGACTCACTGAAGCTTTCTTT. Combining the CDR3 with reference TRBV19 and TRBJ1-1 gives the whole variable domain DGGITQSPKYLFRKEGQNVTLSCEQNLNHDAMYWYRQDPGQGLRLIYYSQIVNDFQKGDIAEGYSVSREKKESFPLTVTSAQKNPTAFYLCASSTGQGLTEAFFGQGTRLTVV.

The rearrangement joins TRBV29-1 to TRBJ2-5; 7 bases are shared with TRBD2. The V segment lost 6 bases and the J segment 2 bases; nucleotides outside the gene matches: 15. The CDR3 spans 16 residues. Germline CDR1 SQVTM, CDR2 ANQGSEA. This chain's CDR3 is CSVWGSAGEYQETQYF. The CDR3 coding sequence is TGCAGCGTGTGGGGTTCGGCGGGGGAATATCAAGAGACCCAGTACTTC. Filled out from reference TRBV29-1 and TRBJ2-5, the complete variable domain reads SAVISQKPSRDICQRGTSLTIQCQVDSQVTMMFWYRQQPGQSLTLIATANQGSEATYESGFVIDKFPISRPNLTFSTLTVSNMSPEDSSIYLCSVWGSAGEYQETQYFGPGTRLLVL.

The chain employs TRBV19 and TRBJ2-3; 7 bases match TRBD1. There are 13 residues in the CDR3. Germline loops: CDR1 LNHDA, CDR2 SQIVND (reference sequence). V lost 5 bases, J lost 7 bases, and 6 bases stayed unmatched. The CDR3 sequence is CASSGTAGYTQYF. CDR3 nucleotide sequence: TGTGCCAGTAGTGGGACAGCCGGATATACGCAGTATTTT.

The chain combines TRBV5-1 with TRBJ1-1; TRBD1 agrees at 7 bases. Trimming cost V 1 base and J 5 bases; bases outside gene matches: 5. Germline assignment: CDR1 SGHRS and CDR2 YFSETQ. This CDR3 spans 14 amino acids. CDR3 in DNA: TGCGCCAGCAGCTTGTCCAGGGGGGAAACTGAAGCTTTCTTT. This translates into CASSLSRGETEAFF.

The gene calls are TRBV7-2 and TRBJ1-1, with D possibly being TRBD1 (5 bases). This CDR3 contains 12 residues. The V end was cut by 2 bases, the J end by 7 bases, with 8 bases between. Germline-derived CDR1 and CDR2 are SGHTA and FQGNSA. CDR3 residues: CASSLRGGEAFF. The DNA for the CDR3 is TGTGCCAGCAGCTTAAGGGGTGGTGAAGCTTTCTTT. Combining the CDR3 with reference TRBV7-2 and TRBJ1-1 gives the whole variable domain GAGVSQSPSNKVTEKGKDVELRCDPISGHTALYWYRQSLGQGLEFLIYFQGNSAPDKSGLPSDRFSAERTGGSVSTLTIQRTQQEDSAVYLCASSLRGGEAFFGQGTRLTVV.

The CDR3 bases are TGTGCCACCGATCCAGGGGAGGGCTACGAGCAGTACTTC. Its translation is CATDPGEGYEQYF. The V and J genes are TRBV10-3 and TRBJ2-7, with D possibly matching TRBD2 (7 bases). This CDR3 contains 13 residues. Germline V lookup: CDR1 ENHRY, CDR2 SYGVKD. The ends were cut back, 10 bases at V and 3 bases at J, with 16 bases in the middle.

The V and J genes are TRBV19 and TRBJ1-5; 9 nucleotides line up with TRBD1. The CDR3 length is 16 residues. V shed 5 bases and J 4 bases; nucleotides not matched to a gene: 9. CDR1 and CDR2 from the germline V gene are LNHDA and SQIVND (reference sequence). CDR3 nucleotide sequence: TGTGCCAGTAGTGTGCGCCGGGACAGGGTAAATCAGCCCCAGCATTTT. The encoded protein is CASSVRRDRVNQPQHF.

The chain is built from TRBV27 and TRBJ2-1, with 8 bases that match TRBD2. This CDR3 has 15 amino acids. The junction had 4 bases not matched to a gene; V was cut back by 1 base and J by 5 bases. Germline assignment: CDR1 MNHEY and CDR2 SMNVEV (reference sequence). The CDR3 DNA is TGTGCCAGCAGTTTATACGGGGGGGCACACAATGAGCAGTTCTTC. Translating it yields CASSLYGGAHNEQFF.

The J gene is TRBJ1-4, the V gene TRBV2, with D perhaps matching TRBD1 (5 bases). The CDR3 totals 14 residues. From germline, CDR1 is SNHLY and CDR2 FYNNEI. The V and J ends lost 8 bases and 5 bases respectively, with 15 bases between them. The CDR3 reads CASGPQGLNEKLFF. The CDR3 DNA reads as TGTGCCAGCGGACCCCAGGGATTAAATGAAAAACTGTTTTTT.

This clone was seen once. CDR3 amino acids: CASSDYSLQGAGELFF. The CDR3 DNA follows: TGTGCCAGCAGTGATTATTCTCTACAGGGGGCCGGGGAGCTGTTTTTT. This chain links TRBV6-1 with TRBJ2-2; 8 positions match TRBD1. Looked up from germline, CDR1 is MNHNS and CDR2 is SASEGT. CDR3 length equals 16 residues. V was clipped by 3 bases and J by 6 bases; unmatched bases: 9.